These 13 T cell receptor beta chains came from one sample sequenced in a study of early stage breast cancer tumors. Sequencing used immunoSEQ multiplex PCR; TCRdb keeps in-frame clones, though not all of them. This repertoire shows some 72,000 clones, 79% found once; its top ten account for 3.5%. The sequenced material came from blood. These receptors were collected from a person aged 55-75 years with breast cancer.

The gene calls are TRBV5-1 and TRBJ2-2, with D tentatively TRBD1 or TRBD2 (5 bases each). CDR1 is SGHRS, CDR2 YFSETQ, per germline. V gave up 6 bases and J gave up 8 bases, with 14 bases separating them. This CDR3 contains 13 residues. The CDR3 DNA sequence: TGCGCCAGCACCACGGATTGGGGGGGGGAGCTGTTTTTT. The encoded protein is CASTTDWGGELFF.

This clone occurred a few times. The genes are TRBV2 and TRBJ2-7, with D perhaps matching TRBD1 (6 bases). CDR3 length equals 13 residues. The germline V gene has CDR1 SNHLY and CDR2 FYNNEI. Trimming took off 8 bases at V and 0 bases at J, with 11 bases between the two ends. CDR3 protein: CASGDIFSYEQYF. CDR3 nucleotides: TGTGCCAGCGGGGACATCTTCTCCTACGAGCAGTACTTC.

The chain carries TRBV28 and TRBJ2-1; D ambiguous. The CDR3 has 17 residues. V was shortened by 5 bases and J by 1 base, with 18 bases between the two germline ends. The germline gives CDR1 MDHEN, CDR2 SYDVKM. The chain's CDR3 is CASSLRRLGVSYNEQFF. The CDR3 nucleotides read TGTGCCAGCAGTCTAAGACGGTTGGGTGTATCCTACAATGAGCAGTTCTTC.

CDR3 sequence reads: CASRPRGVSTDTQYF. The CDR3 coding sequence is TGTGCCAGTAGGCCACGGGGGGTTAGCACAGATACGCAGTATTTT. The chain is built from TRBV19 and TRBJ2-3; TRBD2 agrees at 7 bases. The V and J ends lost 6 bases and 0 bases, in that order; junction bases with no gene match: 6. In germline, CDR1 is LNHDA, CDR2 SQIVND (reference sequence). This CDR3 has 15 residues.

This rearrangement joins TRBV7-3 to TRBJ1-3, with D hard to call. The V end was cut by 2 bases, the J end by 0 bases, with 8 bases between. The CDR3 has 15 amino acids. Germline CDR1 and CDR2: SGHTA and FQGTGA. The CDR3, as DNA: TGTGCCAGCAGCTTAGGAGCGGTCTCTGGAAACACCATATATTTT. As protein: CASSLGAVSGNTIYF.

The CDR3 coding sequence is TGTGCCAGCAGAAGAGCACTTAGGGATACTGAGCAGTTCTTC. Its protein is CASRRALRDTEQFF. The gene calls are TRBV27 and TRBJ2-1; D is unresolved. Germline CDR1 MNHEY, CDR2 SMNVEV (reference sequence). V lost 6 bases to trimming and J lost 9 bases, with 18 bases between them. The CDR3 has 14 amino acids.

V usage is TRBV9 and J usage is TRBJ2-1; TRBD2 aligns across 7 bases. The CDR3 runs to 16 residues. After removal of 0 bases from V and 5 bases from J, the junction contained 8 bases not matched to a gene. Looked up from germline, CDR1 is SGDLS and CDR2 is YYNGEE. CDR3 in amino acids: CASSVDGGGYDNEQFF. In DNA form, the CDR3 reads TGTGCCAGCAGCGTAGATGGGGGGGGGTATGACAATGAGCAGTTCTTC.

The J gene is TRBJ1-2, the V gene TRBV19, with 7 nucleotides matching TRBD1. Trimming took 6 bases from V and 4 from J; bases not matched to a gene: 14. The CDR3 sequence is 16 residues long. Germline V gene lookup returns CDR1 LNHDA and CDR2 SQIVND (reference sequence). CDR3 bases: TGTGCCAGTAGCAGCACGACCCCGGGACAGAGCTATGGCTACACCTTC. Translating gives CASSSTTPGQSYGYTF. Looking up the rest from reference TRBV19 and TRBJ1-2 gives the full variable domain: DGGITQSPKYLFRKEGQNVTLSCEQNLNHDAMYWYRQDPGQGLRLIYYSQIVNDFQKGDIAEGYSVSREKKESFPLTVTSAQKNPTAFYLCASSSTTPGQSYGYTFGSGTRLTVV.

This chain connects TRBV7-2 to TRBJ1-3, with TRBD1 matching over 8 bases. Germline CDR1 SGHTA, CDR2 FQGNSA. J lost 0 bases, V lost 5 bases, and 12 bases had no gene match. The CDR3 covers 18 residues. The CDR3 DNA is TGTGCCAGCAGCACACTCCCGACAGGGGAGACCTCTGGAAACACCATATATTTT. Protein: CASSTLPTGETSGNTIYF.

The chain couples TRBV28 to TRBJ2-7; D not certain. Looked up from germline, CDR1 is MDHEN and CDR2 is SYDVKM. CDR3 length: 13 residues. V lost 3 bases to trimming and J lost 5 bases, with 11 bases between them. Here the CDR3 DNA reads TGTGCCAGCAGTTTGGTGGTGGCCAACGAGCAGTACTTC. This codes for CASSLVVANEQYF.

V is TRBV13 and J is TRBJ1-4; 7 bases fit TRBD1. Germline V gene lookup returns CDR1 PRHDT and CDR2 FYEKMQ (reference sequence). This CDR3 region has 13 residues. With 5 bases clipped from V and 8 bases from J, the junction kept 5 bases outside the gene matches. CDR3 DNA sequence: TGTGCCAGCAGCCCCCAGGGGGAGGAAAAACTGTTTTTT. Translation gives CASSPQGEEKLFF.

This clone was observed a single time. The V call is TRBV19, the J call TRBJ2-3, with TRBD2 identical over 8 bases. Germline CDR1 is LNHDA and CDR2 is SQIVND (reference sequence). The CDR3 totals 13 residues. V lost 5 bases, J lost 5 bases, and 3 bases stayed unmatched. Here the CDR3 reads CASSEGLGDTQYF. The CDR3, as DNA: TGTGCCAGTAGTGAGGGACTAGGAGATACGCAGTATTTT. The variable domain in full, completed from reference TRBV19 and TRBJ2-3, reads DGGITQSPKYLFRKEGQNVTLSCEQNLNHDAMYWYRQDPGQGLRLIYYSQIVNDFQKGDIAEGYSVSREKKESFPLTVTSAQKNPTAFYLCASSEGLGDTQYFGPGTRLTVL.

Only a few counts were recorded for this clone. The chain links TRBV6-1 to TRBJ1-2, with D tentatively TRBD1 (6 bases). Trimming pared 6 bases from V and 3 bases from J, leaving 14 bases between. Germline V gene lookup returns CDR1 MNHNS and CDR2 SASEGT. CDR3 length equals 14 residues. CDR3 loop: CASRYRAPDYGYTF. The CDR3 DNA follows: TGTGCCAGCAGATACAGGGCTCCGGACTATGGCTACACCTTC.